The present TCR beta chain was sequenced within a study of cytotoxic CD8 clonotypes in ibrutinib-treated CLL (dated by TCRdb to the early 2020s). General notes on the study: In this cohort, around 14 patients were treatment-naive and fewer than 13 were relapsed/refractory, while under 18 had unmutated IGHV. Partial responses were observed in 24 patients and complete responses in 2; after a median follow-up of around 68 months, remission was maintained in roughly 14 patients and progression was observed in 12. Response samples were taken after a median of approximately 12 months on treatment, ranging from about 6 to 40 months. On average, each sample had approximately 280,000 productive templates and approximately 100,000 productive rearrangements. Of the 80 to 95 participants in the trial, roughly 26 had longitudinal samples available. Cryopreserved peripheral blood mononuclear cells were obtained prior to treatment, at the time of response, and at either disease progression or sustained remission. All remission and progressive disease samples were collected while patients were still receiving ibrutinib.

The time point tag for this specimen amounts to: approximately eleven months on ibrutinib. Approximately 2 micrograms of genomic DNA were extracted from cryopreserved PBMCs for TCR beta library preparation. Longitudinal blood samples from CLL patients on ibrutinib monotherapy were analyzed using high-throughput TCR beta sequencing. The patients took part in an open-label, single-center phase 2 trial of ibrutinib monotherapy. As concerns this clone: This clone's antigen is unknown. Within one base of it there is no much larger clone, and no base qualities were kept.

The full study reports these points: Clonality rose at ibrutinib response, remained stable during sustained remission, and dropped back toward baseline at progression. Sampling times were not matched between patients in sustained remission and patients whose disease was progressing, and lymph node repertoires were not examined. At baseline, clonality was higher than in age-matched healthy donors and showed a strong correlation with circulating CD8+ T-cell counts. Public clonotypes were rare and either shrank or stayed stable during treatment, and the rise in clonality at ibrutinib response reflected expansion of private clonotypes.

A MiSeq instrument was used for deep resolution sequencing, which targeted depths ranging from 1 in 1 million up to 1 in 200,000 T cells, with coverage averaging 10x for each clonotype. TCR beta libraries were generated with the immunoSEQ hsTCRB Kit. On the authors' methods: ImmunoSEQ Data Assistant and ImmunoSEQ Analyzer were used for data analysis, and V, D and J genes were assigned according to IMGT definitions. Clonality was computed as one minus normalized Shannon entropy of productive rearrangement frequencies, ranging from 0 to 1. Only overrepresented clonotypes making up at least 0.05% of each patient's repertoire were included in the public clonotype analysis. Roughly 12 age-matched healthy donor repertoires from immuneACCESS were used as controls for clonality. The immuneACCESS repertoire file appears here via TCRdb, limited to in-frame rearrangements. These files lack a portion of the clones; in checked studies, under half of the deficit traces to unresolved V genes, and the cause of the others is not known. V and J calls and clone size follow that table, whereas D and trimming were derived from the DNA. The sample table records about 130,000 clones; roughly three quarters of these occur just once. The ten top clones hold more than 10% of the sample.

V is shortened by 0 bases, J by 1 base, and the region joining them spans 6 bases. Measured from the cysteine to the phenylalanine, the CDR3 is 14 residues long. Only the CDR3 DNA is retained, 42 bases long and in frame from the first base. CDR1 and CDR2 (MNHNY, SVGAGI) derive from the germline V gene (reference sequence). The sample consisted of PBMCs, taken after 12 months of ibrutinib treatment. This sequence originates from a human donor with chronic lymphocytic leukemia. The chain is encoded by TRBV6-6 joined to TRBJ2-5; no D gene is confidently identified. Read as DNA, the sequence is TGTGCCAGCAGTTACTCGCATGCCCAAGAGACCCAGTACTTC. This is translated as CASSYSHAQETQYF.